The 29 T cell receptor beta chains below were found in one sample sequenced in a study of PD-1 and CTLA-4 blockade in melanoma. Profiled with immunoSEQ multiplex PCR; TCRdb holds only in-frame clones, not every one. The sample has some 15,000 clones; around 70% are singletons. The sequencing here drew on CD8+ T cells from peripheral blood, taken before anti-PD-1 treatment. The receptors shown here come from a human donor with melanoma.

The V call is TRBV7-6, the J call TRBJ1-1; D gene ambiguous. V was pared by 6 bases and J by 4 bases, with 6 bases between. The CDR3 is 11 amino acids. Germline CDR1 and CDR2: SGHVS and FNYEAQ. DNA of the CDR3: TGTGCCAGCAGACGGGTCACTGAAGCTTTCTTT. This translates into CASRRVTEAFF.

Worth noting for this clone: At one end the junction does not follow the germline gene, possibly because of a read error. The CDR3 bases are TGTGCCAGCAGTAATGGACCCTGGAGGTTC. Encoded protein: CASSNGPWRF. J is TRBJ1-2 and V is TRBV12-3 or TRBV12-4; D gene uncertain. The CDR3 extends over 10 amino acids.

The rearrangement links TRBV11-3 to TRBJ2-5, with 7 bases that match TRBD1. The V and J ends lost 5 bases and 1 base, in that order; junction bases with no gene match: 7. The germline CDR1 and CDR2 sequences are SGHNT and YENEEA. The CDR3 runs 15 residues. In nucleotides, the CDR3 is TGTGCCAGCAGCCGGGACAGCTCAGCCCAAGAGACCCAGTACTTC. It translates to CASSRDSSAQETQYF.

In its sample, this clone was seen once. This chain connects TRBV6-4 to TRBJ2-2; TRBD2 aligns across 7 bases. V dropped 5 bases and J dropped 2; count of bases not matched to a gene: 8. Germline CDR1 MRHNA, CDR2 SNTAGT. The CDR3 totals 16 residues. The CDR3 DNA is TGTGCCAGCAGTCCCCGGGGACTAATAAACACCGGGGAGCTGTTTTTT. Protein product: CASSPRGLINTGELFF.

The chain combines TRBV6-5 with TRBJ2-5; D call uncertain. Germline V lookup: CDR1 MNHEY, CDR2 SVGAGI. The CDR3 extends over 14 amino acids. Trimming removed 2 bases at V and 5 bases at J, with 12 bases between. The CDR3: CASSYGGRSETQYF. The CDR3 DNA follows: TGTGCCAGCAGTTACGGCGGTAGATCGGAGACCCAGTACTTC.

The chain carries TRBV6-5 and TRBJ2-7; a weak D match, TRBD2 (5 bases). CDR1 MNHEY and CDR2 SVGAGI come from the germline V gene. This CDR3 is built from 13 residues. Trimming took off 2 bases at V and 4 bases at J, with 9 bases between the two ends. This CDR3 reads CASSYAGWYEQYF. The CDR3 DNA sequence: TGTGCCAGCAGTTACGCGGGTTGGTACGAGCAGTACTTC.

This clone was seen a single time. V gene TRBV12-3 or TRBV12-4 combines with J gene TRBJ1-2; 8 bases are shared with TRBD1. Trimming took 8 bases from V and 4 from J; bases not matched to a gene: 3. The CDR3 length is 12 residues. CDR3 sequence: CASAGGSYGYTF. The CDR3 region has the DNA TGTGCCAGCGCAGGGGGCAGCTATGGCTACACCTTC.

The chain links TRBV7-2 to TRBJ2-7, with D hard to call. The length of the CDR3 is 13 residues. The V gene's germline CDR1 is SGHTA and CDR2 FQGNSA. V lost 2 bases, J lost 2 bases, and 7 bases lay in between. CDR3 DNA: TGTGCCAGCAGCTTAAGACGAGCCTACGAGCAGTACTTC. Protein sequence: CASSLRRAYEQYF.

This chain connects TRBV14 to TRBJ1-1; tentatively, D is TRBD1 (6 bases). Germline assignment: CDR1 SGHDN and CDR2 FVKESK. V lost 4 bases, J lost 0 bases, and 12 bases lay in between. The CDR3 has 15 amino acids. The CDR3 sequence is CASSPYDRLNTEAFF. CDR3 sequence (DNA): TGTGCCAGCAGCCCATATGACAGGCTGAACACTGAAGCTTTCTTT.

The CDR3 DNA reads TGTGCCAGCAGTTTCGGGCTCATGGGCACTGAAGCTTTCTTT. This sequence encodes CASSFGLMGTEAFF. The chain recombines TRBV28 with TRBJ1-1; D gene ambiguous. This CDR3 is 14 amino acids long. The V end was cut by 3 bases, the J end by 4 bases, with 12 bases between. Looked up from germline, CDR1 is MDHEN and CDR2 is SYDVKM.

The V gene is TRBV2, the J gene TRBJ2-5; D may be TRBD1 (7 bases). Trimming stripped 6 bases from V and 0 bases from J, with 17 bases between. The germline V gene encodes CDR1 SNHLY and CDR2 FYNNEI. CDR3 length equals 16 residues. The CDR3 loop reads CASRRGDSIYQETQYF. The CDR3 region has the DNA TGTGCCAGCAGGAGGGGGGACAGCATTTACCAAGAGACCCAGTACTTC.

The chain recombines TRBV6-2 or TRBV6-3 with TRBJ2-1; possible D gene TRBD2, 5 bases. There are 15 residues in the CDR3. Germline values: CDR1 MNHEY, CDR2 SVGEGT. V gave up 2 bases and J gave up 4 bases, with 12 bases separating them. CDR3: CASSYRTYQYNEQFF. Here the CDR3 DNA reads TGTGCCAGCAGTTACCGGACTTATCAATACAATGAGCAGTTCTTC.

This clone was seen only a few times. The chain joins TRBV25-1 to TRBJ2-2, with 11 bases aligning to TRBD2. J lost 9 bases, V lost 6 bases, and 9 bases had no gene match. Germline V gene data show CDR1 as MGHDK and CDR2 as SYGVNS. The CDR3 sequence is 15 residues long. The DNA for the CDR3 is TGTGCCAGCAGGACAGTAGGGACTAGCGGATGGGAGCTGTTTTTT. Protein: CASRTVGTSGWELFF.

The V gene is TRBV3-1 (or the pseudogene TRBV3-2), the J gene TRBJ2-2, with 8 positions matching TRBD2. The V segment lost 4 bases and the J segment 7 bases; nucleotides outside the gene matches: 14. Looked up from germline, CDR1 is LGHDT and CDR2 is YNNKEL (reference sequence). CDR3 size: 17 residues. CDR3 in amino acids: CASSPRRGRGGIGELFF. CDR3 in DNA: TGTGCCAGCAGCCCCAGACGTGGCCGGGGGGGCATCGGGGAGCTGTTTTTT.

The chain combines TRBV3-1 (or the pseudogene TRBV3-2) with TRBJ2-3, with a possible D match to TRBD1 (6 bases). V lost 8 bases and J lost 0, with 18 bases in between. The CDR3 contains 16 residues. In germline, CDR1 is LGHDT, CDR2 YNNKEL (reference sequence). The CDR3 DNA follows: TGTGCCAGCGGAACCTCTAACAGGGATAGCACAGATACGCAGTATTTT. Translated: CASGTSNRDSTDTQYF.

The chain combines TRBV24-1 with TRBJ2-7, with 8 bases lining up with TRBD1. From germline, CDR1 is KGHDR and CDR2 SFDVKD. This CDR3 has 12 residues. V dropped 7 bases and J dropped 6; count of bases not matched to a gene: 4. This chain's CDR3 is CATSEQGVEQYF. CDR3 nucleotide sequence: TGTGCCACCAGCGAACAGGGGGTCGAGCAGTACTTC.

This clone is medium-sized within its sample. This chain links TRBV9 with TRBJ1-2; 7 nucleotides line up with TRBD1. CDR1 SGDLS and CDR2 YYNGEE come from the germline V gene. V dropped 0 bases and J dropped 2; count of bases not matched to a gene: 1. CDR3 length: 14 amino acids. As DNA, the CDR3 is TGTGCCAGCAGCGTAGAACAGGGGAACTATGGCTACACCTTC. Its protein product is CASSVEQGNYGYTF.

This clone was detected a few times. V usage is TRBV29-1 and J usage is TRBJ1-2; no clear D. V shed 1 base and J shed 8 bases, with 11 bases lying between them. Looked up from germline, CDR1 is SQVTM and CDR2 is ANQGSEA. The CDR3 contains 12 residues. The CDR3 coding sequence is TGCAGCGTTGAAGTACCACTACACGGCTACACCTTC. Its translation: CSVEVPLHGYTF.

The chain has TRBV19 and TRBJ2-2; no clear D. From germline, CDR1 is LNHDA and CDR2 SQIVND (reference sequence). Trimming took off 1 base at V and 5 bases at J, with 8 bases between the two ends. The CDR3 consists of 14 residues. CDR3 in DNA: TGTGCCAGTAGTATAGTTCTACAAACCGGGGAGCTGTTTTTT. This gives the protein CASSIVLQTGELFF.

The chain recombines TRBV5-6 with TRBJ2-7; D uncertain. The germline V gene encodes CDR1 SGHDT and CDR2 YYEEEE. V lost 3 bases, J lost 3 bases, and 4 bases lay in between. CDR3 size: 11 residues. The CDR3 DNA reads as TGTGCCAGCAGCTACAGCTACGAGCAGTACTTC. It translates to CASSYSYEQYF. Variable domain in full (rest from reference TRBV5-6 and TRBJ2-7): DAGVTQSPTHLIKTRGQQVTLRCSPKSGHDTVSWYQQALGQGPQFIFQYYEEEERQRGNFPDRFSGHQFPNYSSELNVNALLLGDSALYLCASSYSYEQYFGPGTRLTVT.

This chain links TRBV11-2 with TRBJ1-2, with D perhaps matching TRBD1 (5 bases). Germline-derived CDR1 and CDR2 are SGHAT and FQNNGV. This CDR3 has 17 amino acids. Trimming left V 0 bases short and J 4 bases short, with 18 bases between. CDR3 sequence (DNA): TGTGCCAGCAGCTTAGATCCGGCTGCAGGGCCTACCTATGGCTACACCTTC. This translates into CASSLDPAAGPTYGYTF.

This clone appeared a few times. This chain uses TRBV24-1 with TRBJ2-2; perhaps D is TRBD1 or TRBD2 (6 bases each). Germline V gene data show CDR1 as KGHDR and CDR2 as SFDVKD. V was trimmed by 0 bases and J by 7 bases, leaving 11 bases between them. There are 15 residues in the CDR3. The CDR3 DNA follows: TGTGCCACCAGTGATTTGCTCCGGGGGCACGGGGAGCTGTTTTTT. This translates into CATSDLLRGHGELFF.

This sequence joins TRBV11-3 and TRBJ1-1; possible D gene TRBD1, 5 bases. The V end was cut by 5 bases, the J end by 9 bases, with 10 bases between. CDR3 length equals 11 residues. In germline, CDR1 is SGHNT, CDR2 YENEEA. CDR3 bases: TGTGCCAGCAGCCCAGGACAAAAAGCTTTCTTT. Translated: CASSPGQKAFF.

The chain employs TRBV11-2 and TRBJ2-3; 9 bases map to TRBD1. V shed 11 bases and J 2 bases; nucleotides not matched to a gene: 11. Per germline, CDR1 SGHAT and CDR2 FQNNGV. The CDR3 contains 15 residues. CDR3 loop: CAHLVGTGHTDTQYF. The CDR3 DNA follows: TGTGCCCATCTAGTGGGGACAGGGCACACAGATACGCAGTATTTT. Filled out from reference TRBV11-2 and TRBJ2-3, the complete variable domain reads EAGVAQSPRYKIIEKRQSVAFWCNPISGHATLYWYQQILGQGPKLLIQFQNNGVVDDSQLPKDRFSAERLKGVDSTLKIQPAKLEDSAVYLCAHLVGTGHTDTQYFGPGTRLTVL.

In its sample, this clone was seen once. V usage is TRBV19 and J usage is TRBJ2-7, with D possibly being TRBD1 (6 bases). The CDR3 covers 15 residues. Trimming stripped 3 bases from V and 1 base from J, with 13 bases between. The germline V gene encodes CDR1 LNHDA and CDR2 SQIVND (reference sequence). This chain's CDR3 is CASSISDRPSYEQYF. The CDR3, as DNA: TGTGCCAGTAGTATCTCCGACAGGCCGTCCTACGAGCAGTACTTC.

This clone was counted only a few times. V is TRBV5-6 and J is TRBJ1-4, with TRBD1 matching 7 bases. Germline V CDR1 and CDR2: SGHDT, YYEEEE. This CDR3 is built from 15 residues. V lost 4 bases and J lost 4; bases outside the gene matches: 7. The CDR3 loop reads CASSGPRGSNEKLFF. Written as DNA, the CDR3 is TGTGCCAGCAGCGGCCCCAGGGGGAGTAATGAAAAACTGTTTTTT.

This clone was found once. CDR3 in amino acids: CSVEGGRRSGANVLTF. The CDR3, as DNA: TGCAGCGTTGAAGGGGGACGGCGCTCTGGGGCCAACGTCCTGACTTTC. This chain connects TRBV29-1 to TRBJ2-6; D is possibly TRBD1 or TRBD2 (5 bases each). The germline gives CDR1 SQVTM, CDR2 ANQGSEA. The V end lost 1 base, the J end lost 0 bases, and 10 bases lay between the germline ends. The CDR3 sequence is 16 residues long. Supplemented by reference TRBV29-1 and TRBJ2-6, the full variable domain reads SAVISQKPSRDICQRGTSLTIQCQVDSQVTMMFWYRQQPGQSLTLIATANQGSEATYESGFVIDKFPISRPNLTFSTLTVSNMSPEDSSIYLCSVEGGRRSGANVLTFGAGSRLTVL.

This clone was found a few times. This chain joins TRBV6-2 or TRBV6-3 and TRBJ1-5; 10 nucleotides align to TRBD1. V shed 3 bases, J shed 6 bases, and the junction held 5 bases outside the gene matches. The length of the CDR3 is 15 residues. Germline CDR1 is MNHEY and CDR2 is SVGEGT. CDR3 residues: CASSYRQGASQPQHF. The CDR3 DNA follows: TGTGCCAGCAGTTATCGACAGGGGGCGAGTCAGCCCCAGCATTTT.

In its sample, this clone ranks as medium-sized. This chain uses TRBV13 with TRBJ2-7; 9 nucleotides match TRBD1. J was trimmed by 1 base and V by 2 bases; bases with no gene match: 9. Germline V gene lookup returns CDR1 PRHDT and CDR2 FYEKMQ (reference sequence). The CDR3 sequence is 17 residues long. In DNA form, the CDR3 reads TGTGCCAGCAGCTTACTGTCGACAGGGGGAACTTCCTACGAGCAGTACTTC. Translated: CASSLLSTGGTSYEQYF. Full variable domain (outside the CDR3, taken from reference TRBV13 and TRBJ2-7): AAGVIQSPRHLIKEKRETATLKCYPIPRHDTVYWYQQGPGQDPQFLISFYEKMQSDKGSIPDRFSAQQFSDYHSELNMSSLELGDSALYFCASSLLSTGGTSYEQYFGPGTRLTVT.